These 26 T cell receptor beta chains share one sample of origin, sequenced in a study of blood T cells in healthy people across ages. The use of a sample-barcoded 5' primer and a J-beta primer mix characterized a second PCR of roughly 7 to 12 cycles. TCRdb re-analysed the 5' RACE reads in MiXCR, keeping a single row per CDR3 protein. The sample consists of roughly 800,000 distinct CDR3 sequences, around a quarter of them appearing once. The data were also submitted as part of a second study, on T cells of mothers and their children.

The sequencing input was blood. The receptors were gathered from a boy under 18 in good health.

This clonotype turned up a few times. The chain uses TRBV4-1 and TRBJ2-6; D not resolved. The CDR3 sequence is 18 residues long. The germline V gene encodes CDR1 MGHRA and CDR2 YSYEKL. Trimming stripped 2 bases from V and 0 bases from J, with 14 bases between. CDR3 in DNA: TGCGCCAGCAGCCAACCTCGGCGTGAGTACTCTGGGGCCAACGTCCTGACTTTC. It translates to CASSQPRREYSGANVLTF.

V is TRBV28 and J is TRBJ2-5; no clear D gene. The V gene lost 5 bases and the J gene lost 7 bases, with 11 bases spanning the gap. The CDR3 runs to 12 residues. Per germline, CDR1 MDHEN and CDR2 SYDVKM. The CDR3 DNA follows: TGTGCCAGCAGTGCGCCTGGCGGGACCCAGTACTTC. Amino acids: CASSAPGGTQYF.

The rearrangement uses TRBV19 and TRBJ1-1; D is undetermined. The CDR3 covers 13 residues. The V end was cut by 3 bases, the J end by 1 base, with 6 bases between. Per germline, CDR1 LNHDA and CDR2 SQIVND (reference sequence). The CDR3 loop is CASSMPENTEAFF. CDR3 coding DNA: TGTGCCAGTAGTATGCCAGAGAACACTGAAGCTTTCTTT.

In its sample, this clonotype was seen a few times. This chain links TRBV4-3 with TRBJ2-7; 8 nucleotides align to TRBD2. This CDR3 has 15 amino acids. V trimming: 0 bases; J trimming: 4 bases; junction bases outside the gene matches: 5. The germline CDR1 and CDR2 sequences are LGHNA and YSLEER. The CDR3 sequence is CASSQEREREYEQYF. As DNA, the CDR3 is TGCGCCAGCAGCCAAGAAAGAGAGCGGGAGTACGAGCAGTACTTC.

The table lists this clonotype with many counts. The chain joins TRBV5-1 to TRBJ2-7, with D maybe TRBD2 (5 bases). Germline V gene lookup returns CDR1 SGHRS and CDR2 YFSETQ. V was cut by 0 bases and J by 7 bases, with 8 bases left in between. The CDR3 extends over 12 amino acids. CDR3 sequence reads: CASSLGSGEQYF. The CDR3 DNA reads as TGCGCCAGCAGCTTGGGAAGCGGAGAGCAGTACTTC.

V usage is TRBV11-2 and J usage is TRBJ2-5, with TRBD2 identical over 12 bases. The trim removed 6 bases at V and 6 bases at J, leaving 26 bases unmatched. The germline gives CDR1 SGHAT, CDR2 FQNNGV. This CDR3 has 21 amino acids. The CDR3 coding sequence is TGTGCCAGCAGTTTTCACCCAAGGACTAGCGGGGTCCGACGGAAACAACAGACCCAGTACTTC. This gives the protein CASSFHPRTSGVRRKQQTQYF.

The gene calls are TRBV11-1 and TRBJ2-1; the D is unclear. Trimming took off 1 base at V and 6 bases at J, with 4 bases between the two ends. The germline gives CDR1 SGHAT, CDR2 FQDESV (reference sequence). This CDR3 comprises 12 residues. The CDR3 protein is CASSLVTNEQFF. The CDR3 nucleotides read TGTGCCAGCAGCTTAGTAACCAATGAGCAGTTCTTC.

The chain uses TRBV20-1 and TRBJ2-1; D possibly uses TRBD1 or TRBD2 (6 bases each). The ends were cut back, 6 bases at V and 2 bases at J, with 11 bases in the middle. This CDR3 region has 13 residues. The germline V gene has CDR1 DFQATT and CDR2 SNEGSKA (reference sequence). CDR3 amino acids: CSATRGPYNEQFF. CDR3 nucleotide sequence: TGCAGTGCCACCCGGGGGCCCTACAATGAGCAGTTCTTC.

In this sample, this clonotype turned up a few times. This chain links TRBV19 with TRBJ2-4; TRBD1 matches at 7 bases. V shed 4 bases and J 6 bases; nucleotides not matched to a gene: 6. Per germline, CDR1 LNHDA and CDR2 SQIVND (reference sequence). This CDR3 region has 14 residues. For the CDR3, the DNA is TGTGCCAGTAGTACTACAGGGGTGGGAAACATTCAGTACTTC. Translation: CASSTTGVGNIQYF.

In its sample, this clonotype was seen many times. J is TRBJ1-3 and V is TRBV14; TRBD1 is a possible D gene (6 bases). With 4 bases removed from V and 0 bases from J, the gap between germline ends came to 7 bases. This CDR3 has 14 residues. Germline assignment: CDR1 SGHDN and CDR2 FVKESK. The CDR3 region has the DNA TGTGCCAGCAGCCGGGGACACTCTGGAAACACCATATATTTT. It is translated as CASSRGHSGNTIYF.

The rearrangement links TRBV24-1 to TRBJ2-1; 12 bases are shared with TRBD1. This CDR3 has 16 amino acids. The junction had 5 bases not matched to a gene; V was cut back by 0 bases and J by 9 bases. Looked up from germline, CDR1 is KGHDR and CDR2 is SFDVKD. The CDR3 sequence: CATSDLQGTGGTEQFF. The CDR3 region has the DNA TGTGCCACCAGTGATTTGCAGGGGACAGGGGGCACTGAGCAGTTCTTC.

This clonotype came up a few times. CDR3 DNA sequence: TGCGCCAGCAGCTTGAACAGGGGGCCAGAGACCCAGTACTTC. Translation: CASSLNRGPETQYF. The chain uses TRBV5-1 and TRBJ2-5, with 9 bases identical to TRBD1. Germline-derived CDR1 and CDR2 are SGHRS and YFSETQ. The CDR3 spans 14 residues. V trimming: 1 base; J trimming: 4 bases; junction bases outside the gene matches: 2.

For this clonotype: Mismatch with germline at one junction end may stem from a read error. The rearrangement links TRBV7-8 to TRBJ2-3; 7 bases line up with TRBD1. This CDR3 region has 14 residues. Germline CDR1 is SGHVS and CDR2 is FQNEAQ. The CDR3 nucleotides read TGTGTCAGCAGCAGACAGGGAAGCACAGATACGCAGTATTTT. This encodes CVSSRQGSTDTQYF.

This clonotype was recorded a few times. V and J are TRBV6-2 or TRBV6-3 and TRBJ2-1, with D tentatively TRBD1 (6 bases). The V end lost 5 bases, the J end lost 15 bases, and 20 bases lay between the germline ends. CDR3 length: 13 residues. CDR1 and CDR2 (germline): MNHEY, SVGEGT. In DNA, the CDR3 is TGTGCCAGCAGTCCATCACTACAGGGTGTTCGGTTCTTC. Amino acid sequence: CASSPSLQGVRFF.

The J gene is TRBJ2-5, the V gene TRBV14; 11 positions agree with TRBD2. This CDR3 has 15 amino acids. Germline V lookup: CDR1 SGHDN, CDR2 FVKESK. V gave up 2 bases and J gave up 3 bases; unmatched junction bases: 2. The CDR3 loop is CASSQLGLAEETQYF. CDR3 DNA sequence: TGTGCCAGCAGCCAATTGGGACTAGCGGAAGAGACCCAGTACTTC.

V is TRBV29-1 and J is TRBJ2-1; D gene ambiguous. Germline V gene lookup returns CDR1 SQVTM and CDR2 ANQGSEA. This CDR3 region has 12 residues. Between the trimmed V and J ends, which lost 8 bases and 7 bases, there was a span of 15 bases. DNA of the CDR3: TGCAGCCCAGTACGGATAGGAAATGAGCAGTTCTTC. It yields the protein CSPVRIGNEQFF.

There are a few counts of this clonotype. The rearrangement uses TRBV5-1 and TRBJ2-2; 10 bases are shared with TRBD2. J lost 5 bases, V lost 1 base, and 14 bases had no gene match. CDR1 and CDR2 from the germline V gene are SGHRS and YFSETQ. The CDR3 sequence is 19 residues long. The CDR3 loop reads CASSLIVWTSGYTTGELFF. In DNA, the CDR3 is TGCGCCAGCAGCTTGATAGTCTGGACTAGCGGTTATACGACCGGGGAGCTGTTTTTT.

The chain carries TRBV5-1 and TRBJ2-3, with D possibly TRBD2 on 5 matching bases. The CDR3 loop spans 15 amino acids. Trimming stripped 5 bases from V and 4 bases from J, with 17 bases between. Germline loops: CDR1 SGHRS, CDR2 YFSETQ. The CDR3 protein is CASSRGDGSADTQYF. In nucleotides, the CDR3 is TGCGCCAGCAGTAGAGGTGATGGGAGCGCAGATACGCAGTATTTT.

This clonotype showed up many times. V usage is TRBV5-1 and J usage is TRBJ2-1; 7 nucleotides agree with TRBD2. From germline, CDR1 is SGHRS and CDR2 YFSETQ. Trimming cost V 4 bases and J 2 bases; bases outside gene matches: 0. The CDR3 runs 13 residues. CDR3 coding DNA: TGCGCCAGCAGCCGGGGGGCCTACAATGAGCAGTTCTTC. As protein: CASSRGAYNEQFF.

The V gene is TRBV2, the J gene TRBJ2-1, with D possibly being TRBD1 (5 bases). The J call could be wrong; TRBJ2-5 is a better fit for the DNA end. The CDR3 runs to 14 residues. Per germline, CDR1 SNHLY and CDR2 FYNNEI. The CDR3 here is CARRGPTTKETQYF. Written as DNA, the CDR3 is TGTGCCAGAAGGGGTCCCACGACCAAAGAGACCCAGTACTTC.

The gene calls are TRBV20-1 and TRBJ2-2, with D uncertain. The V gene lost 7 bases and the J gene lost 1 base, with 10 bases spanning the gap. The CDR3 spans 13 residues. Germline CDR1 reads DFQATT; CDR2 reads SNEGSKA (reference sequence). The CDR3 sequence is CSVGSGNTGELFF. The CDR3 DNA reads TGCAGTGTCGGGTCGGGGAACACCGGGGAGCTGTTTTTT.

The CDR3 nucleotides read TGCAGCGTTCTGGGACTAGCAGAAAAGAAGAACTTCCAAGAGACCCAGTACTTC. Its protein is CSVLGLAEKKNFQETQYF. The chain employs TRBV29-1 and TRBJ2-5; 9 bases are a match to TRBD2. The J segment lost 1 base and the V segment lost 5 bases, leaving 17 bases of the junction unmatched. This CDR3 is built from 18 residues. Germline-derived CDR1 and CDR2 are SQVTM and ANQGSEA. Combining the CDR3 with reference TRBV29-1 and TRBJ2-5 gives the whole variable domain SAVISQKPSRDICQRGTSLTIQCQVDSQVTMMFWYRQQPGQSLTLIATANQGSEATYESGFVIDKFPISRPNLTFSTLTVSNMSPEDSSIYLCSVLGLAEKKNFQETQYFGPGTRLLVL.

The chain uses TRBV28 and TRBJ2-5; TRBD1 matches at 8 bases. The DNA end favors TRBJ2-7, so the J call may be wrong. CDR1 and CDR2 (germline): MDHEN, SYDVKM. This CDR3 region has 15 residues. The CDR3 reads CASRPLDRGAGEQYF. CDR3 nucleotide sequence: TGTGCCAGCAGGCCACTTGACAGGGGCGCGGGCGAGCAGTACTTC.

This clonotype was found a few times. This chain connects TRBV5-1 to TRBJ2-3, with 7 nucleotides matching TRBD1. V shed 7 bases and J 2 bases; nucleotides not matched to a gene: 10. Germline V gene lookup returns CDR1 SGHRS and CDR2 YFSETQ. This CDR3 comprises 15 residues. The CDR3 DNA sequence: TGCGCCAGCCGCGCCAAGACAGGGAACACAGATACGCAGTATTTT. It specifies CASRAKTGNTDTQYF.

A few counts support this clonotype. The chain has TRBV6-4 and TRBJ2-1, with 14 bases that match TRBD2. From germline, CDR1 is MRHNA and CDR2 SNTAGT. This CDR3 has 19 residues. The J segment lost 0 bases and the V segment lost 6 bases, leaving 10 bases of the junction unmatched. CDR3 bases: TGTGCCAGCAGCAGAGGACTAGCGGGAGGCGGTAGCTCCTACAATGAGCAGTTCTTC. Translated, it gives CASSRGLAGGGSSYNEQFF.

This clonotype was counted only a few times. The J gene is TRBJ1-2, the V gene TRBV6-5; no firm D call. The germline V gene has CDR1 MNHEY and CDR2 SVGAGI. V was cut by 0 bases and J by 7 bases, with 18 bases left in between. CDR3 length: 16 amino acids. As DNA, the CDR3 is TGTGCCAGCAGTTACTCGTTTGGATGGGAGACCTCTGGCTACACCTTC. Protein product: CASSYSFGWETSGYTF.